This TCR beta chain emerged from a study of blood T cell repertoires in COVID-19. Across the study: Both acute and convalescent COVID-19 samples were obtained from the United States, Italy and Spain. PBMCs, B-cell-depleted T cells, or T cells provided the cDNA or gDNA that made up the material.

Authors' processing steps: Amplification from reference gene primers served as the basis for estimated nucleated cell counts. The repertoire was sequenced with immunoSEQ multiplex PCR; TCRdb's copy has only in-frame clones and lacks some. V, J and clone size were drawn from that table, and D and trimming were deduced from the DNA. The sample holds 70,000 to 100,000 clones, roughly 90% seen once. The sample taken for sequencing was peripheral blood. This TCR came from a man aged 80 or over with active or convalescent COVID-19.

The CDR3 protein is CASRDRGNTEAFF. The CDR3 DNA follows: TGTGCCAGCAGAGACAGGGGTAACACTGAAGCTTTCTTT. The chain carries TRBV6-5 and TRBJ1-1, with 8 bases aligning to TRBD1. Looked up from germline, CDR1 is MNHEY and CDR2 is SVGAGI. Unmatched junction bases numbered 2, after V lost 6 bases and J lost 2 bases. There are 13 residues in the CDR3.